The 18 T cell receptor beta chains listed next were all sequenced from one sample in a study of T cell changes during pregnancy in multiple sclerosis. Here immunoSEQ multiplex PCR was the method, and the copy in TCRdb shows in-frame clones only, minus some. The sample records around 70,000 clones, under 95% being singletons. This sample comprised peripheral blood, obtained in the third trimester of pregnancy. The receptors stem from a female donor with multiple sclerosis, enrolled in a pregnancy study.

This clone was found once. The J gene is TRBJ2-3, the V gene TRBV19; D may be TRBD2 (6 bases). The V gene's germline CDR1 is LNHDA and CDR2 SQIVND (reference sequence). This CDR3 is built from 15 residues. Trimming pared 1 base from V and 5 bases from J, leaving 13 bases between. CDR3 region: CASSIAAVGGDTQYF. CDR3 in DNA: TGTGCCAGTAGTATAGCGGCCGTGGGAGGAGATACGCAGTATTTT. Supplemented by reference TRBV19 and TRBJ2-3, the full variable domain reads DGGITQSPKYLFRKEGQNVTLSCEQNLNHDAMYWYRQDPGQGLRLIYYSQIVNDFQKGDIAEGYSVSREKKESFPLTVTSAQKNPTAFYLCASSIAAVGGDTQYFGPGTRLTVL.

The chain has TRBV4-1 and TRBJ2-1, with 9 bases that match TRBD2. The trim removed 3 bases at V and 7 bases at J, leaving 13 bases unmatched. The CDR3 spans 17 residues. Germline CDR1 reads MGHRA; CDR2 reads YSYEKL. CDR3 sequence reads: CASSQGVLAGQLNEQFF. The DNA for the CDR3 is TGCGCCAGCAGCCAGGGGGTCCTAGCGGGACAACTGAATGAGCAGTTCTTC.

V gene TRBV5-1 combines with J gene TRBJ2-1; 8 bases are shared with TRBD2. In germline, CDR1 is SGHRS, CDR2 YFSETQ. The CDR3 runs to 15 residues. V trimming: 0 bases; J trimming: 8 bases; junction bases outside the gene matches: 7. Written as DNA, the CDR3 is TGCGCCAGCAGCTTGGGACTAGCGATCCGACATGAGCAGTTCTTC. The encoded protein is CASSLGLAIRHEQFF.

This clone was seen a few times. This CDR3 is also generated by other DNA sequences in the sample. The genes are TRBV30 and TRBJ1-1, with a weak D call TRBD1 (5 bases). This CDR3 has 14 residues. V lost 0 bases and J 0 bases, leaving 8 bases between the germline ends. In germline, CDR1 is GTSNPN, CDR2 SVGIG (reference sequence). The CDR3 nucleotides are TGTGCCTGGAGTGTTGTAGGGGTGAACACTGAAGCTTTCTTT. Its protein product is CAWSVVGVNTEAFF.

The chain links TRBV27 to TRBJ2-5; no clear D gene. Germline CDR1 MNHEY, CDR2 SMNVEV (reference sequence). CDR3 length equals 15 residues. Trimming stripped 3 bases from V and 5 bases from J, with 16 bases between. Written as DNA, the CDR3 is TGTGCCAGCAGTTTGGTTTTGGCAGGATTGGAGACCCAGTACTTC. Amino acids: CASSLVLAGLETQYF.

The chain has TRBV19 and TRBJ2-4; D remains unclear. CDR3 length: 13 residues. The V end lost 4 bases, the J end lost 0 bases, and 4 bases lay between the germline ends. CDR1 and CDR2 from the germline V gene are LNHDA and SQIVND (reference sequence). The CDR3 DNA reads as TGTGCCAGTAGTACCTTAGCCAAAAACATTCAGTACTTC. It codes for CASSTLAKNIQYF.

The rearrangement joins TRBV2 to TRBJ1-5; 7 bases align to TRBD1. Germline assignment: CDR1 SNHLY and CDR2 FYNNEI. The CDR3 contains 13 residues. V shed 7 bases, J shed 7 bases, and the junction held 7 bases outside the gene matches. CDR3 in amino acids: CASTRGPGQPQHF. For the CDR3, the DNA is TGTGCCAGCACTAGGGGGCCGGGACAGCCCCAGCATTTT.

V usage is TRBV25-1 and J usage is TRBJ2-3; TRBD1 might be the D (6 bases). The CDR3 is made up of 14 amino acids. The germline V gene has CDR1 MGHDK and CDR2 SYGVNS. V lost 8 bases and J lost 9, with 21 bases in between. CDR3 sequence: CASSRTRQAETQYF. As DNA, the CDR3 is TGTGCCAGCTCCCGGACTCGACAGGCGGAGACGCAGTATTTT.

This CDR3 is CASSFPGGLTDTQYF. CDR3 nucleotides: TGCGCCAGCAGCTTCCCGGGGGGCCTCACAGATACGCAGTATTTT. V gene TRBV5-1 combines with J gene TRBJ2-3, with D perhaps TRBD2 (7 bases). The V gene's germline CDR1 is SGHRS and CDR2 YFSETQ. V gave up 2 bases and J gave up 2 bases, with 12 bases separating them. The CDR3 has 15 residues.

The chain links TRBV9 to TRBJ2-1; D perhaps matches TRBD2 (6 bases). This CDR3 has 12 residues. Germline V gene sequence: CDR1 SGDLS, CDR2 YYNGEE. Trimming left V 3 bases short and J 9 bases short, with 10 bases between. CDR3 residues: CASSDLAREQFF. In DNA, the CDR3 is TGTGCCAGCAGCGACCTAGCGCGTGAGCAGTTCTTC. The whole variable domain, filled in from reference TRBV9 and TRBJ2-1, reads DSGVTQTPKHLITATGQRVTLRCSPRSGDLSVYWYQQSLDQGLQFLIQYYNGEERAKGNILERFSAQQFPDLHSELNLSSLELGDSALYFCASSDLAREQFFGPGTRLTVL.

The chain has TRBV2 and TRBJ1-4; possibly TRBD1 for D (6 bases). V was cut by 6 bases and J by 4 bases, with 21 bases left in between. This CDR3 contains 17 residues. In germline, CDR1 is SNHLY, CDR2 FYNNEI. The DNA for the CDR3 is TGTGCCAGCAGATCCCCTCCGGGGGGGCCCCATAATGAAAAACTGTTTTTT. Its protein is CASRSPPGGPHNEKLFF. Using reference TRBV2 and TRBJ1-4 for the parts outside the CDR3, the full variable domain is EPEVTQTPSHQVTQMGQEVILRCVPISNHLYFYWYRQILGQKVEFLVSFYNNEISEKSEIFDDQFSVERPDGSNFTLKIRSTKLEDSAMYFCASRSPPGGPHNEKLFFGSGTQLSVL.

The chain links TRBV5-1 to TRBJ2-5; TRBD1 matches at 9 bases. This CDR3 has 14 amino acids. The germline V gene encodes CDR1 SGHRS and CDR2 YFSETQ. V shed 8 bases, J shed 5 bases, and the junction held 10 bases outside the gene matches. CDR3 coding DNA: TGCGCCAGTGCCGCGACAGGGGGAGGGGAGACCCAGTACTTC. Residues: CASAATGGGETQYF.

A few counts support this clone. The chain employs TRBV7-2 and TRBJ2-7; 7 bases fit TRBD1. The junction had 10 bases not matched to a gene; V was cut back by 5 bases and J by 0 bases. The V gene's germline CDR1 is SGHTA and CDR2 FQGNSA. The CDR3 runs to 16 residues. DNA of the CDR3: TGTGCCAGCAGCCCACGAGGGGGCAGCCGCTCCTACGAGCAGTACTTC. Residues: CASSPRGGSRSYEQYF.

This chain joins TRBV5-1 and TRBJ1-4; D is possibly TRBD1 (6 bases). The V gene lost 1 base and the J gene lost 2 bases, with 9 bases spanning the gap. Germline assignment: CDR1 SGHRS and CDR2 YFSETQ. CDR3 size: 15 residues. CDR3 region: CASSLLTGTNEKLFF. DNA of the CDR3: TGCGCCAGCAGCTTGTTAACAGGGACTAATGAAAAACTGTTTTTT.

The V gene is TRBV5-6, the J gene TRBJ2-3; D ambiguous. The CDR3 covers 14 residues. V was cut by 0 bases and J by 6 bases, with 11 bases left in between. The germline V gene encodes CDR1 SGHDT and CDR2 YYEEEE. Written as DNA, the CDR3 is TGTGCCAGCAGCTTGGATCTTAGCCCGGATACGCAGTATTTT. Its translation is CASSLDLSPDTQYF. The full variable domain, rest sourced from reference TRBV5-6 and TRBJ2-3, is DAGVTQSPTHLIKTRGQQVTLRCSPKSGHDTVSWYQQALGQGPQFIFQYYEEEERQRGNFPDRFSGHQFPNYSSELNVNALLLGDSALYLCASSLDLSPDTQYFGPGTRLTVL.

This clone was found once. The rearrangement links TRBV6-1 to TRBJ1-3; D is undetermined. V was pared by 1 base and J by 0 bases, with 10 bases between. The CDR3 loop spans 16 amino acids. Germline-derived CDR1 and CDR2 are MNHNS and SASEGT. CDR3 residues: CASSEENSSSGNTIYF. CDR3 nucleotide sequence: TGTGCCAGCAGTGAAGAGAACAGCTCCTCTGGAAACACCATATATTTT.

This CDR3 reads CASSPQWGGLGNEQFF. CDR3 nucleotides: TGTGCCAGCTCACCACAGTGGGGGGGACTCGGTAATGAGCAGTTCTTC. This chain connects TRBV18 to TRBJ2-1; 7 bases fit TRBD2. In germline, CDR1 is KGHSH, CDR2 LQKENI. V shed 1 base, J shed 7 bases, and the junction held 10 bases outside the gene matches. The CDR3 contains 16 residues.

For the CDR3, the DNA is TGCGCCAGCAGCCAGACAGGGCCGAACACTGAAGCTTTCTTT. Its protein is CASSQTGPNTEAFF. The chain is built from TRBV4-1 and TRBJ1-1; TRBD1 matches 7 bases. The CDR3 contains 14 residues. The V and J ends lost 3 bases and 1 base, in that order; junction bases with no gene match: 2. Germline V lookup: CDR1 MGHRA, CDR2 YSYEKL.